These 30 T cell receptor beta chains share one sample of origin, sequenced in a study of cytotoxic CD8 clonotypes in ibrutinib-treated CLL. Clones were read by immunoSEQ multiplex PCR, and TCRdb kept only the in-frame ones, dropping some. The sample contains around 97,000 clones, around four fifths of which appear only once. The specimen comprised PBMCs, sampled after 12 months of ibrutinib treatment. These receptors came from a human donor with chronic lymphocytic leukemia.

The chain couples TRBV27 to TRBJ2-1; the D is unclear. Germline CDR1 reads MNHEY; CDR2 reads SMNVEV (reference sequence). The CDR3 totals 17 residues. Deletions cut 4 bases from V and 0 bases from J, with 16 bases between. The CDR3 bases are TGTGCCAGCAGTTCCCAGGCCGTGGTTCACTCCTACAATGAGCAGTTCTTC. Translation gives CASSSQAVVHSYNEQFF.

The CDR3 nucleotides read TGTGCCAGTAGTATGCAGGGATTTGCCTATGGCTACACCTTC. Protein product: CASSMQGFAYGYTF. The chain uses TRBV19 and TRBJ1-2; D may be TRBD1 (5 bases). V was trimmed by 3 bases and J by 4 bases, leaving 12 bases between them. The CDR3 is 14 amino acids. Germline CDR1 is LNHDA and CDR2 is SQIVND (reference sequence).

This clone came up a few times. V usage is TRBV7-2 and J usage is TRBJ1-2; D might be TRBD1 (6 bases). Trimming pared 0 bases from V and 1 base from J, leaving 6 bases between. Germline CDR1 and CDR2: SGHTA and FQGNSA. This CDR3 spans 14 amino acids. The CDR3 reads CASSLADSNYGYTF. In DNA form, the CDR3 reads TGTGCCAGCAGCTTAGCGGACAGTAACTATGGCTACACCTTC.

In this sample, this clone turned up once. The CDR3 protein is CASSRRGTEAFF. CDR3 sequence (DNA): TGTGCCAGCTCCCGTAGGGGCACTGAAGCTTTCTTT. V and J are TRBV18 and TRBJ1-1, with D possibly matching TRBD1 (5 bases). This CDR3 comprises 12 residues. Germline-derived CDR1 and CDR2 are KGHSH and LQKENI. The V gene lost 6 bases and the J gene lost 4 bases, with 9 bases spanning the gap.

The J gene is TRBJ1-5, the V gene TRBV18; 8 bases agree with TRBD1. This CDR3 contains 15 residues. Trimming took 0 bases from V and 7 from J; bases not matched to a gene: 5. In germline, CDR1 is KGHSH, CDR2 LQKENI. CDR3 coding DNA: TGTGCCAGCTCACCACCTGGACAGGGTAGACAGCCCCAGCATTTT. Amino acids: CASSPPGQGRQPQHF.

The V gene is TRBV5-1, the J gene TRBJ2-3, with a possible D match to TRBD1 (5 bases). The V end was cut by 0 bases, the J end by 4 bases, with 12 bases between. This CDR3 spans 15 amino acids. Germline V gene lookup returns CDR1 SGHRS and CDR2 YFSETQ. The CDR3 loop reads CASSLGTKIPDTQYF. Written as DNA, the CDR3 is TGCGCCAGCAGCTTGGGGACAAAGATTCCAGATACGCAGTATTTT.

The CDR3 DNA is TGTGCCAGTAGTATCGAGTCCAGCAGGACGACTGGAAACACCATATATTTT. Amino acid sequence: CASSIESSRTTGNTIYF. The J gene is TRBJ1-3, the V gene TRBV19; D is uncertain. CDR3 length: 17 amino acids. V lost 3 bases to trimming and J lost 2 bases, with 17 bases between them. From germline, CDR1 is LNHDA and CDR2 SQIVND (reference sequence).

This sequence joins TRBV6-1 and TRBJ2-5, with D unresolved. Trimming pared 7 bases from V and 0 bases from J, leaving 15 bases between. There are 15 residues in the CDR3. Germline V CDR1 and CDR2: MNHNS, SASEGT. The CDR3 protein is CASTPSPVYQETQYF. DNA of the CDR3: TGTGCCAGCACTCCATCCCCAGTGTACCAAGAGACCCAGTACTTC.

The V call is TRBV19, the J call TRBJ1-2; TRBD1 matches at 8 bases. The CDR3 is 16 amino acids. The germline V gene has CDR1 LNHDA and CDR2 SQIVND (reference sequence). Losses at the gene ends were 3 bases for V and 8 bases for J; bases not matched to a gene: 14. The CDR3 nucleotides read TGTGCCAGTAGTATCCCTACCGGGACAGGCATCCGCGGCTACACCTTC. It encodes CASSIPTGTGIRGYTF.

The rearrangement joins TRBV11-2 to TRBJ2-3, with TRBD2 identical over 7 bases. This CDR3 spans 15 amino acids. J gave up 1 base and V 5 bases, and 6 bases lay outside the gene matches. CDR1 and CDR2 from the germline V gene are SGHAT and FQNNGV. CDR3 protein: CASSPTTSRTDTQYF. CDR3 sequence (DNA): TGTGCCAGCAGCCCCACGACTAGCCGCACAGATACGCAGTATTTT.

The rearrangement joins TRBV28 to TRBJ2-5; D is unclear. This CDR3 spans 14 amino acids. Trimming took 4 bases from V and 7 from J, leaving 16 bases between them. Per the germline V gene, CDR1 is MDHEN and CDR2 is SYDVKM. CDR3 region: CASSWTSLGGTQYF. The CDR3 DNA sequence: TGTGCCAGCAGTTGGACCAGCCTCGGTGGGACCCAGTACTTC.

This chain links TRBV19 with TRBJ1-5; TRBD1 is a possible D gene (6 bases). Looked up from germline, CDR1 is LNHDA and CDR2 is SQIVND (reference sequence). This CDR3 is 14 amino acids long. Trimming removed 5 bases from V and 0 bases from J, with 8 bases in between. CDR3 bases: TGTGCCAGTAGTGGACAGAGTAGCAATCAGCCCCAGCATTTT. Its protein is CASSGQSSNQPQHF.

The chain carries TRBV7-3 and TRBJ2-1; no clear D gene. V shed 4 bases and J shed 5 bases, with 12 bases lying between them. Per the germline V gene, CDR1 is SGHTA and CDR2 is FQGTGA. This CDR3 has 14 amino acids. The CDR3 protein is CASSSSTKHNEQFF. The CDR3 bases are TGTGCCAGCAGCTCTTCGACAAAACACAATGAGCAGTTCTTC.

CDR3 coding DNA: TGTGCCAGCAGTTTATCGCTCGATCAGACCCAGTACTTC. Amino acid sequence: CASSLSLDQTQYF. The rearrangement uses TRBV27 and TRBJ2-5; no clear D. The germline V and J ends were trimmed by 0 bases and 6 bases, with 8 bases remaining between them. The CDR3 is made up of 13 amino acids. Germline V lookup: CDR1 MNHEY, CDR2 SMNVEV (reference sequence).

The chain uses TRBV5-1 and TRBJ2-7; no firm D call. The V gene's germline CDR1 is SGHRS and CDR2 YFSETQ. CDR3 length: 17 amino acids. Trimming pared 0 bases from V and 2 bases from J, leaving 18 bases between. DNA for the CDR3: TGCGCCAGCAGCTTGGCCCCGCACGCCACTCTTGCCTACGAGCAGTACTTC. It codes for CASSLAPHATLAYEQYF.

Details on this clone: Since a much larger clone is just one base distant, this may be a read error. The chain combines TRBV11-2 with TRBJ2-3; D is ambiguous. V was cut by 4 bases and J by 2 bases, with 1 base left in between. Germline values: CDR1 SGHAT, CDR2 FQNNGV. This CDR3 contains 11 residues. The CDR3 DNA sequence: TGTGCCAGCAGCTACACAGATACGCAGTATTTT. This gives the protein CASSYTDTQYF.

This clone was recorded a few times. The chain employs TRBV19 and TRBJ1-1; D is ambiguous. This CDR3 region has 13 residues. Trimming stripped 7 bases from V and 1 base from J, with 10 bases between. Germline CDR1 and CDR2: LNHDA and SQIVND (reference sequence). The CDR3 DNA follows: TGTGCCAGTAATCTCCTCCGGAACACTGAAGCTTTCTTT. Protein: CASNLLRNTEAFF. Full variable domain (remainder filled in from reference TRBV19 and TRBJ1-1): DGGITQSPKYLFRKEGQNVTLSCEQNLNHDAMYWYRQDPGQGLRLIYYSQIVNDFQKGDIAEGYSVSREKKESFPLTVTSAQKNPTAFYLCASNLLRNTEAFFGQGTRLTVV.

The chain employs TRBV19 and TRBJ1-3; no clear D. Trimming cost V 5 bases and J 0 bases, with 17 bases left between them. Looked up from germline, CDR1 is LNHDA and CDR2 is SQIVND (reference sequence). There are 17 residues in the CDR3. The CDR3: CASSPAARPLSGNTIYF. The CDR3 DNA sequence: TGTGCCAGTAGTCCCGCGGCACGACCACTCTCTGGAAACACCATATATTTT.

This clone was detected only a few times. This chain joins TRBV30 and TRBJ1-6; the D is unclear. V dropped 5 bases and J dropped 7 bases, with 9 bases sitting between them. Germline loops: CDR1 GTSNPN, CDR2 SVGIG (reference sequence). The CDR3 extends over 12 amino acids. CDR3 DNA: TGTGCCTGGTTACAGCGAAATTCACCCCTCCACTTT. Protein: CAWLQRNSPLHF.

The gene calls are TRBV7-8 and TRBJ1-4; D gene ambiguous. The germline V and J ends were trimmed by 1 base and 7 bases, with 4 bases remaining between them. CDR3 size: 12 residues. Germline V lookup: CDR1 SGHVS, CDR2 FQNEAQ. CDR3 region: CASSLEGEKLFF. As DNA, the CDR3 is TGTGCCAGCAGCTTAGAGGGTGAAAAACTGTTTTTT.

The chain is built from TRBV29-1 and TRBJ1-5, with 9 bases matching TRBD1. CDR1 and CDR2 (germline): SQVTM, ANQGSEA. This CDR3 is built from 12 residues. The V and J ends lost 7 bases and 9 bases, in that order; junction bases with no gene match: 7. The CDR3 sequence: CSAETGGGPQHF. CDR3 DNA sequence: TGCAGCGCGGAGACAGGGGGAGGGCCCCAGCATTTT.

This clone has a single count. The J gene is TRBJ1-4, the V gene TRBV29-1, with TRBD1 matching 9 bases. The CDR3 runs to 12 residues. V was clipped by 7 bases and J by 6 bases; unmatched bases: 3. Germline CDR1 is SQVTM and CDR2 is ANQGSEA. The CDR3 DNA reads TGCAGCGCTTGGACAGGGGATGAAAAACTGTTTTTT. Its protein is CSAWTGDEKLFF.

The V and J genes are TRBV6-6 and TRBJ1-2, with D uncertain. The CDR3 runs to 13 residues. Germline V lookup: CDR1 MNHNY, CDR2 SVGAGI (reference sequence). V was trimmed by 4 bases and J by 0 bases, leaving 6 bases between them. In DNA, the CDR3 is TGTGCCAGCAGTTTAATTCCTAACTATGGCTACACCTTC. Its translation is CASSLIPNYGYTF.

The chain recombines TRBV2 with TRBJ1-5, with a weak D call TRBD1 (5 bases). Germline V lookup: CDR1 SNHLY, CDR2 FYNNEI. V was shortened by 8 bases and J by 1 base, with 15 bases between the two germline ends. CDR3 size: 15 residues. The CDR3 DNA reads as TGTGCCAGCGGAGGGTTTGGGGGGAGCAATCAGCCCCAGCATTTT. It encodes CASGGFGGSNQPQHF.

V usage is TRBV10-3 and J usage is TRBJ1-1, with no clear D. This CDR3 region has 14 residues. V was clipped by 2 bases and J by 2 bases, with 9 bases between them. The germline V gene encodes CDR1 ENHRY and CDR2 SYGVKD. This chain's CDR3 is CAISEPPTNTEAFF. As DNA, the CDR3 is TGTGCCATCAGTGAGCCACCTACAAACACTGAAGCTTTCTTT.

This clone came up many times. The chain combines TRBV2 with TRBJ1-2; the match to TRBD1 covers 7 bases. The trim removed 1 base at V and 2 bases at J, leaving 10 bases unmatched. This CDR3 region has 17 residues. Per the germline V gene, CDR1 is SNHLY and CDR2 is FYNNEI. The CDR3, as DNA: TGTGCCAGCAGTGAAGACGGGGGACAGTTCCAAAACTATGGCTACACCTTC. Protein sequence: CASSEDGGQFQNYGYTF. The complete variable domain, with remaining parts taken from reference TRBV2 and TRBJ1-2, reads EPEVTQTPSHQVTQMGQEVILRCVPISNHLYFYWYRQILGQKVEFLVSFYNNEISEKSEIFDDQFSVERPDGSNFTLKIRSTKLEDSAMYFCASSEDGGQFQNYGYTFGSGTRLTVV.

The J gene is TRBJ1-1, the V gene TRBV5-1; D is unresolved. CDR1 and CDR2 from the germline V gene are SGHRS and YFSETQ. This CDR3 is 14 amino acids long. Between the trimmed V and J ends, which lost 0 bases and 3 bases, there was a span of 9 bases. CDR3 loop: CASSLETLYTEAFF. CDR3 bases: TGCGCCAGCAGCTTGGAAACTCTATACACTGAAGCTTTCTTT.

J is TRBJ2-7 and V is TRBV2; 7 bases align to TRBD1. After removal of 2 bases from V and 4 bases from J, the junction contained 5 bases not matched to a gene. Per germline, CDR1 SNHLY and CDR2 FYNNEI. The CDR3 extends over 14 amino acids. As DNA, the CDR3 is TGTGCCAGCAGTGAACGGAGACAGGGTTACGAGCAGTACTTC. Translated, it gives CASSERRQGYEQYF.

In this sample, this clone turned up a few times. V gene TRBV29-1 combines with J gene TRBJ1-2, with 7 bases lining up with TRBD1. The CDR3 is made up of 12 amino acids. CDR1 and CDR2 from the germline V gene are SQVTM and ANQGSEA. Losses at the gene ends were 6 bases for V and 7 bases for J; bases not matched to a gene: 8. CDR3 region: CSVETGNSGYTF. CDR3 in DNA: TGCAGCGTGGAGACAGGGAATAGTGGCTACACCTTC.

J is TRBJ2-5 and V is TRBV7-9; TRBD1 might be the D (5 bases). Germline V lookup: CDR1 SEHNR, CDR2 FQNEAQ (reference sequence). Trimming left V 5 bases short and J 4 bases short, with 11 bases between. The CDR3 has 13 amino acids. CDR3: CASSVRQIETQYF. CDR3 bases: TGTGCCAGCAGCGTCCGACAGATAGAGACCCAGTACTTC.